This TCR beta chain was documented in a study of regulatory T cells in long-lasting Graves disease. This clonotype was observed many times. What it binds is not known. Combining iRepertoire HTBI primers with Arm-PCR of CDR3 regions, the authors built TCR beta libraries. TCRdb independently ran MiXCR on the multiplex PCR reads; one entry per CDR3 protein. The sample carries hundreds of thousands of distinct CDR3 sequences, roughly 15% recorded once. Study results and limitations: Favored gene segments in persistent disease were TRBV28, TRBJ1-2 and TRBJ2-5.

The V gene's germline CDR1 is LGHDT and CDR2 YNNKEL (reference sequence). Trimming shortened V by 5 bases and J by 1 base, and 14 bases separated the two germline ends. The CDR3 sequence is 15 residues long. Time point of the sample: newly diagnosed GD, antithyroid drugs for less than 3 months. RNA extracted from PBMCs served as the sequencing template. The authors diagnosed Graves' disease using American Thyroid Association guidelines. One endocrinology department in Xi'an, China, was where patients came from. These data also formed part of another study, on T cells in Graves' hyperthyroidism and ophthalmopathy. That work adds: Appearing also in blood were most of the thyroid clonotypes expanded above 0.001.

This receptor was obtained from a woman aged 25 to 45 with Graves disease. The sequences come from peripheral blood mononuclear cells (PBMCs), collected at new diagnosis, from a patient treated with antithyroid drugs. The chain is built from TRBV3-1 and TRBJ2-5; D gene unclear. CDR3 sequence: CASSRHDTTQETQYF. The CDR3, as DNA: TGTGCCAGCAGCAGGCACGACACGACCCAAGAGACCCAGTACTTC.